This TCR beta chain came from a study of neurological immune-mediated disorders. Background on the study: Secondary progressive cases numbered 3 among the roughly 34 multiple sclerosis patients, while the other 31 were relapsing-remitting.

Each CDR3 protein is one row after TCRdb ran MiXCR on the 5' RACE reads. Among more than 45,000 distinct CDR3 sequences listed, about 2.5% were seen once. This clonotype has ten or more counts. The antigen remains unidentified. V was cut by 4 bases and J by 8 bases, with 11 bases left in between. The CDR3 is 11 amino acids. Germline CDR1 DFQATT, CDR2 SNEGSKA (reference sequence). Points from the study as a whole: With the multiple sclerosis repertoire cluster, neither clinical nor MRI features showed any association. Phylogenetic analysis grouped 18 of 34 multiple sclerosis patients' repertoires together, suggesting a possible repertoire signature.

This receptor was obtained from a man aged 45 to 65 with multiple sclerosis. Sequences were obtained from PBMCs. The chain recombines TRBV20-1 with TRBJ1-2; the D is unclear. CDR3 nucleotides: TGCAGTGCTACCGGAGCGGGGGGCTACACCTTC. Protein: CSATGAGGYTF.